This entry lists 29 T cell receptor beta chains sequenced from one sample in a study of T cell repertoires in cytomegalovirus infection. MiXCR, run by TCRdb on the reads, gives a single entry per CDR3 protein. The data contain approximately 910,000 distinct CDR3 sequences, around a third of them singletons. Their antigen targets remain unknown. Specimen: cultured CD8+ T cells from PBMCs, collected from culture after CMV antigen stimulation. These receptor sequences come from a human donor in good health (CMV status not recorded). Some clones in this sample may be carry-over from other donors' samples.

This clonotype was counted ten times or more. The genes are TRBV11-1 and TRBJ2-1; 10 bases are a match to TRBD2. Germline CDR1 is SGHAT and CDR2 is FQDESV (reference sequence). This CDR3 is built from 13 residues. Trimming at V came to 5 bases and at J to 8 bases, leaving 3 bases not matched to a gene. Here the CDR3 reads CASSPTSGDEQFF. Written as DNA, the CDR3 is TGTGCCAGCAGCCCCACTAGCGGGGATGAGCAGTTCTTC.

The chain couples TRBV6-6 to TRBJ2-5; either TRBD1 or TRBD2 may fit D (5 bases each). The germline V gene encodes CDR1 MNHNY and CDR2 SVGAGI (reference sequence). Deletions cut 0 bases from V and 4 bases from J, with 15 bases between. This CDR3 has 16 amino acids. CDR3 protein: CASSYSGGVGIETQYF. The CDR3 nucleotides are TGTGCCAGCAGTTACTCTGGGGGTGTGGGTATAGAGACCCAGTACTTC.

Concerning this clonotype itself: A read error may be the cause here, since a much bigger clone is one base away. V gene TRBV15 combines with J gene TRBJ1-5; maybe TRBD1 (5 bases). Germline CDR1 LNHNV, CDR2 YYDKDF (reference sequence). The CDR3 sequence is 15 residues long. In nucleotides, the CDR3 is TGTACCACCAGCAGAGTGGCAGGGTATAATCAGCCCCAGCATTTT. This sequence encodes CTTSRVAGYNQPQHF.

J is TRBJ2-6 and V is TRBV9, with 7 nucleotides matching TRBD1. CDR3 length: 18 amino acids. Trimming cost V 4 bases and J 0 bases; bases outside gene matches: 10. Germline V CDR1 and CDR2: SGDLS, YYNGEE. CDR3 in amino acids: CASSMRQGVSSGANVLTF. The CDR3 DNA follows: TGTGCCAGCAGCATGAGACAGGGAGTTAGCTCTGGGGCCAACGTCCTGACTTTC.

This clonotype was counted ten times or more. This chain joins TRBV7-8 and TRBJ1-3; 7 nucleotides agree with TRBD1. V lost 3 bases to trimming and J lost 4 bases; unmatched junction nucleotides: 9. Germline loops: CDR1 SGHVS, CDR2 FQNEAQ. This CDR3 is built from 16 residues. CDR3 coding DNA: TGTGCCAGCAGCTTGTACAGGGGCGCGAAAGGAAACACCATATATTTT. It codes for CASSLYRGAKGNTIYF. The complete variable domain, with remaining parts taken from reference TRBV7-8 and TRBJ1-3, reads GAGVSQSPRYKVAKRGQDVALRCDPISGHVSLFWYQQALGQGPEFLTYFQNEAQLDKSGLPSDRFFAERPEGSVSTLKIQRTQQEDSAVYLCASSLYRGAKGNTIYFGEGSWLTVV.

The CDR3 region is CASSQEGRRAQPQHF. The CDR3 DNA sequence: TGCGCCAGCAGCCAAGAGGGGAGGAGGGCTCAGCCCCAGCATTTT. This rearrangement joins TRBV4-1 to TRBJ1-5; D is ambiguous. Germline lookup yields CDR1 MGHRA and CDR2 YSYEKL. This CDR3 contains 15 residues. Trimming stripped 0 bases from V and 6 bases from J, with 12 bases between.

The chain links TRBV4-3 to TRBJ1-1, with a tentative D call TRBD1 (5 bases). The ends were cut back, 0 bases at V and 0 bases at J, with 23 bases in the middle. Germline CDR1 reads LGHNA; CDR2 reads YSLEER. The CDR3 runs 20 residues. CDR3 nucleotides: TGCGCCAGCAGCCAAGACGTCTTCGGGTTGGGATGGGGGATGAACACTGAAGCTTTCTTT. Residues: CASSQDVFGLGWGMNTEAFF.

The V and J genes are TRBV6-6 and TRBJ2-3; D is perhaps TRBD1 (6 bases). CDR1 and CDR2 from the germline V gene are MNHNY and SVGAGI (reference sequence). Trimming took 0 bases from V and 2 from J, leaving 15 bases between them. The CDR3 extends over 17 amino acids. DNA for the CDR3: TGTGCCAGCAGTTACTCCCAGGGGCCGAATTTCACAGATACGCAGTATTTT. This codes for CASSYSQGPNFTDTQYF.

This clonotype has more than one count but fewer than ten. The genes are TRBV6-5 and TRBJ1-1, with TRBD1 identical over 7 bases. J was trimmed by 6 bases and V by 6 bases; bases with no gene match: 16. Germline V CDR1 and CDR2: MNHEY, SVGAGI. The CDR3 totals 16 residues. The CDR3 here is CASSTGQRGIDAEAFF. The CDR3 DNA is TGTGCCAGCAGCACGGGACAGCGAGGGATAGACGCTGAAGCTTTCTTT.

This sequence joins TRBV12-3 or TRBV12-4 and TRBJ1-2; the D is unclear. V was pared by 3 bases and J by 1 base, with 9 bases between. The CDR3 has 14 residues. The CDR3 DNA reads TGTGCCAGCAGTTTGAATACAGATAACTATGGCTACACCTTC. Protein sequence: CASSLNTDNYGYTF.

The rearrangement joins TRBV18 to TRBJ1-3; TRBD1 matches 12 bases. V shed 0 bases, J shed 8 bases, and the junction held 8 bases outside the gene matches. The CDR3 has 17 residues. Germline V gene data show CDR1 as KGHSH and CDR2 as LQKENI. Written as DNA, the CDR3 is TGTGCCAGCTCACCACCCGGGACAGGGGGCGCTTGGGACACCATATATTTT. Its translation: CASSPPGTGGAWDTIYF.

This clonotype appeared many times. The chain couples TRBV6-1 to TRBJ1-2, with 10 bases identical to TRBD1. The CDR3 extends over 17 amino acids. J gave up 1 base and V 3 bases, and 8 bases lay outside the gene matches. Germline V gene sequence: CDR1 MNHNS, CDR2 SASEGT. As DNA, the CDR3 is TGTGCCAGCAGTGACAAGGACAGGGGGATCTTTAACTATGGCTACACCTTC. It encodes CASSDKDRGIFNYGYTF.

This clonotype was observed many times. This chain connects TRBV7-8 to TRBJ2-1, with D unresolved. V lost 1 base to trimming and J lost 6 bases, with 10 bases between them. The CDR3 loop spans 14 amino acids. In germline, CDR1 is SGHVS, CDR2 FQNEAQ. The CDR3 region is CASSLGGPINEQFF. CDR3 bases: TGTGCCAGCAGCTTAGGGGGTCCTATCAATGAGCAGTTCTTC.

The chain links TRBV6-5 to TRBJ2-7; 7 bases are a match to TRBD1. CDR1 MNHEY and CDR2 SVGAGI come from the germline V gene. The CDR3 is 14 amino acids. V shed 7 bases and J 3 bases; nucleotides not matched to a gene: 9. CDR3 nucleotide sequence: TGTGCCAGCACAACAGGGGAAAAGGACTACGAGCAGTACTTC. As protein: CASTTGEKDYEQYF.

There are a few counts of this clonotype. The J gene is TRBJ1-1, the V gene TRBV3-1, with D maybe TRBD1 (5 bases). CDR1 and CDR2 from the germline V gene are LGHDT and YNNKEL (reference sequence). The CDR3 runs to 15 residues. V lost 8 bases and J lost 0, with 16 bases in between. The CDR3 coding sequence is TGTGCCAGCCGGACGGGAAACAGGATGAACACTGAAGCTTTCTTT. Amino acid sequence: CASRTGNRMNTEAFF.

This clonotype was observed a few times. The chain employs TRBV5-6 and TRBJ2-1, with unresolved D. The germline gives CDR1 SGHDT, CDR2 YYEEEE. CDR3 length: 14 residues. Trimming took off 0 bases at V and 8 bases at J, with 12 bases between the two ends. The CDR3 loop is CASSLGRPRDEQFF. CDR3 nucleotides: TGTGCCAGCAGCTTGGGCAGGCCAAGGGATGAGCAGTTCTTC.

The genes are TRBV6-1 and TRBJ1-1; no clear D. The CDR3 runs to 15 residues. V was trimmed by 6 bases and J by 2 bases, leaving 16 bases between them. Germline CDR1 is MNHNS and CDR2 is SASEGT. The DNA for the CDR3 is TGTGCCAGCAGCAGCGAGGAGGGCATAAACACTGAAGCTTTCTTT. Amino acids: CASSSEEGINTEAFF.

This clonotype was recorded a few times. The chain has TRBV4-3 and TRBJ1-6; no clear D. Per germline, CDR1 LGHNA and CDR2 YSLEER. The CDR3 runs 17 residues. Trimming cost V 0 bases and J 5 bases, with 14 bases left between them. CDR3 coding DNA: TGCGCCAGCAGCCAAGATAGCTTGTCCTCAGATAATTCACCCCTCCACTTT. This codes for CASSQDSLSSDNSPLHF.

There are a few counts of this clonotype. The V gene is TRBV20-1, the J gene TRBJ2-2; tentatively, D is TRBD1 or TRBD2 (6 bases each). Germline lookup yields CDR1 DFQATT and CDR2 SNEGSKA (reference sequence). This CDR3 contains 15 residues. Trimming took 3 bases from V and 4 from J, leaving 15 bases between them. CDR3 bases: TGCAGTGCTAGCGGCCCCGGGGGCCGCACCGGGGAGCTGTTTTTT. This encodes CSASGPGGRTGELFF.

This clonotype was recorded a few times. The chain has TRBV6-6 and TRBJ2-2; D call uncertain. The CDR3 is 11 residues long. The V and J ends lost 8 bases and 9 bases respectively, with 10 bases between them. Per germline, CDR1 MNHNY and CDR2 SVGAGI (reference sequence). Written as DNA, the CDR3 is TGTGCCAGCGGCTCACTTCGGGAGCTGTTTTTT. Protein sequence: CASGSLRELFF.

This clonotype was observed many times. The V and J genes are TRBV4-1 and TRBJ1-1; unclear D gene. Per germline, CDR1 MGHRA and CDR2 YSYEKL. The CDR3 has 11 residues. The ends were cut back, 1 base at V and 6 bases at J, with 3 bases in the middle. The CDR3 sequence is CASSQGPEAFF. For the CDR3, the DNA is TGCGCCAGCAGCCAAGGCCCTGAAGCTTTCTTT.

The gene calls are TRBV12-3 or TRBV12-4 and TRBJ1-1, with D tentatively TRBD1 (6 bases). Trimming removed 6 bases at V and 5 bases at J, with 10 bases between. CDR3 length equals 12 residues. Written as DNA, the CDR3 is TGTGCCAGCAGGATAGGGGGGACTGAAGCTTTCTTT. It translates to CASRIGGTEAFF.

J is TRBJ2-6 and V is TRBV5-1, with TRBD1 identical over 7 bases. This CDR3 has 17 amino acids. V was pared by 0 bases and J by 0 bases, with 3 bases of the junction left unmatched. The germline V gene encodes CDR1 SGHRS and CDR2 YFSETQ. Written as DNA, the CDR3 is TGCGCCAGCAGCTTGGGACAGGGTAGCTCTGGGGCCAACGTCCTGACTTTC. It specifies CASSLGQGSSGANVLTF.

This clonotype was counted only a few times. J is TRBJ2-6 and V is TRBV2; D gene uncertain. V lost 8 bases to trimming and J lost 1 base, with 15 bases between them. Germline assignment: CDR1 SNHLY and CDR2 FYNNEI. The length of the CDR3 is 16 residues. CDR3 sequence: CASPRAGKSGANVLTF. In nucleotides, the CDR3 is TGTGCCAGCCCTCGGGCAGGCAAGTCTGGGGCCAACGTCCTGACTTTC.

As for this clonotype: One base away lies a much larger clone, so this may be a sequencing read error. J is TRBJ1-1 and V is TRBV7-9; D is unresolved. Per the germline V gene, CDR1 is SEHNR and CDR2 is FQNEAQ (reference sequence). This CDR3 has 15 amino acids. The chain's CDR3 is CVSSSRQVQVSSAFF. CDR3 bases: TGTGTCAGCAGCTCCCGGCAAGTGCAGGTTTCCTCCGCTTTCTTT.

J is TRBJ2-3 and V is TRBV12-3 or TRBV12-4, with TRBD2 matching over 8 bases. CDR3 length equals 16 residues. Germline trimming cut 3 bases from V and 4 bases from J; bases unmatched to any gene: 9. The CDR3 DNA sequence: TGTGCCAGCAGTTTCCTTAGCGGGGAGGCTCCAGATACGCAGTATTTT. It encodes CASSFLSGEAPDTQYF.

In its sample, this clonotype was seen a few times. CDR3 protein: CASSEWVSRGGRDYQETQYF. The CDR3 nucleotides read TGTGCCAGCAGTGAATGGGTTTCGCGGGGGGGCCGGGATTACCAAGAGACCCAGTACTTC. The chain employs TRBV25-1 and TRBJ2-5, with 9 nucleotides matching TRBD2. There are 20 residues in the CDR3. V was clipped by 1 base and J by 0 bases; unmatched bases: 15. The germline V gene has CDR1 MGHDK and CDR2 SYGVNS.

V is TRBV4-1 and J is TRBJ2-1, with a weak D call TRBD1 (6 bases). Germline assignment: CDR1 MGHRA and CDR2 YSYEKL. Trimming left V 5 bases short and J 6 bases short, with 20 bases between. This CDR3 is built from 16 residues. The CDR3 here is CASSKPQGLQGNEQFF. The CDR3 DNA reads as TGCGCCAGCAGCAAGCCGCAGGGTTTACAGGGCAATGAGCAGTTCTTC.

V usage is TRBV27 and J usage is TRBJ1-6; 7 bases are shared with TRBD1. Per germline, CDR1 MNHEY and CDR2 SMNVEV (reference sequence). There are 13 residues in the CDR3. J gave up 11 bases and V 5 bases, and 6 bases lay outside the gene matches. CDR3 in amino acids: CASSRTGTTPLHF. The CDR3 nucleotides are TGTGCCAGCAGTAGGACAGGCACGACACCCCTCCACTTT.